This T cell receptor (beta chain) was retrieved from a study of Graves' ophthalmopathy and Graves' hyperthyroidism. The hyperthyroidism patients had a new diagnosis of under 2 months' duration and were aged 18 to 65. If patients had other autoimmune diseases, uncontrolled infections, pregnancy or lactation, they were excluded. Germline loops: CDR1 DFQATT, CDR2 SNEGSKA (reference sequence). The ends lost 6 bases at V and 3 bases at J; junction bases unmatched: 16. This CDR3 has 17 residues. This clonotype was found many times. No antigen is known for it. Notes on the study in general: Blood also contained most of the expanded thyroid clonotypes above 0.001 frequency.

TCR beta CDR3 amplification used RNA transcripts. HTBI primers were used in a first-round RT-PCR, which preceded a second-round multiplex PCR. Via MiXCR, TCRdb re-called the multiplex PCR reads, giving one row per CDR3 protein. The table lists some 360,000 distinct CDR3 sequences, about 18% of them singletons. The sequenced material came from peripheral blood. The chain couples TRBV20-1 to TRBJ2-7; 11 bases fit TRBD2. The receptor was isolated from an adult woman with stable Graves' hyperthyroidism. As DNA, the CDR3 is TGCAGTGCCTTCGGCGGGCTAGCGGGAGGAGGAGGCTACGAGCAGTACTTC. Its translation: CSAFGGLAGGGGYEQYF.